The next 11 T cell receptor beta chains were all read from a single sample in a study of blood T cells in healthy people across ages. A J-beta primer mix and a sample-barcoded 5' primer were used in a second PCR of about 6 to 12 cycles. TCRdb analysed the 5' RACE reads with MiXCR anew, one entry per CDR3 protein. Among 650,000 to 950,000 distinct CDR3 sequences listed, more than 40% were seen once. The specimen sequenced was blood. The receptors come from a man aged 55-75 years in good health.

This clonotype turned up a few times. The rearrangement joins TRBV12-3 or TRBV12-4 to TRBJ2-1; either TRBD1 or TRBD2 may fit D (5 bases each). The CDR3 spans 16 residues. V gave up 7 bases and J gave up 8 bases, with 24 bases separating them. This CDR3 is CASILGVARVRDEQFF. The CDR3 DNA follows: TGTGCCAGCATACTCGGGGTAGCTCGAGTCAGGGATGAGCAGTTCTTC.

The V and J genes are TRBV20-1 and TRBJ2-1; D is uncertain. The DNA end is more similar to TRBJ2-7, so the J call may be wrong. This CDR3 has 14 amino acids. CDR1 and CDR2 from the germline V gene are DFQATT and SNEGSKA (reference sequence). The CDR3, as DNA: TGCAGTGCTAGAGAGAGGCACCCCTACAATGAGCAGTACTTC. It is translated as CSARERHPYNEQYF.

This clonotype has at least ten counts. The V call is TRBV27, the J call TRBJ1-2, with D hard to call. CDR1 is MNHEY, CDR2 SMNVEV, per germline (reference sequence). The CDR3 sequence is 12 residues long. V was trimmed by 0 bases and J by 4 bases, leaving 3 bases between them. CDR3 loop: CASSLSGYGYTF. The CDR3 bases are TGTGCCAGCAGTTTATCGGGCTATGGCTACACCTTC.

This clonotype was recorded at least ten times. The rearrangement uses TRBV9 and TRBJ2-1; 11 nucleotides match TRBD2. Germline CDR1 and CDR2: SGDLS and YYNGEE. CDR3 size: 16 residues. The V and J ends lost 0 bases and 4 bases, in that order; junction bases with no gene match: 3. The CDR3 here is CASSVDRLAGYNEQFF. CDR3 bases: TGTGCCAGCAGCGTAGATAGACTAGCGGGGTACAATGAGCAGTTCTTC.

The rearrangement joins TRBV4-3 to TRBJ2-7; TRBD1 is a possible D gene (6 bases). Germline CDR1 LGHNA, CDR2 YSLEER. CDR3 length equals 16 residues. The V gene lost 1 base and the J gene lost 7 bases, with 20 bases spanning the gap. The CDR3: CASSQGRGGPYNEQYF. Written as DNA, the CDR3 is TGCGCCAGCAGCCAAGGCAGGGGTGGACCTTACAATGAGCAGTACTTC.

CDR3 nucleotide sequence: TGCAGTGCTAGAGTCATGGGCCCCTACGAGCAGTACTTC. Protein: CSARVMGPYEQYF. The rearrangement joins TRBV20-1 to TRBJ2-4; D remains ambiguous. The J call is uncertain, as TRBJ2-7 better fits the DNA end. This CDR3 spans 13 amino acids. Germline V CDR1 and CDR2: DFQATT, SNEGSKA (reference sequence).

The chain joins TRBV28 to TRBJ2-7, with 9 positions matching TRBD1. Per the germline V gene, CDR1 is MDHEN and CDR2 is SYDVKM. V shed 4 bases, J shed 1 base, and the junction held 11 bases outside the gene matches. CDR3 length: 17 amino acids. The CDR3 reads CASSSGQGGFPSYEQYF. DNA for the CDR3: TGTGCCAGCAGTTCGGGACAGGGCGGTTTTCCTTCCTACGAGCAGTACTTC.

There are a few counts of this clonotype. One junction end does not reproduce the germline sequence, and a read error may be involved. This chain links TRBV4-3 with TRBJ2-1; 9 positions match TRBD2. CDR1 is LGHNA, CDR2 YSLEER, per germline. This CDR3 is built from 17 residues. Here the CDR3 DNA reads TGCGCCAGCAGCCAATCGGTAGCGGGGGTATCCTCCAATGAGCAGTTCTTC. Residues: CASSQSVAGVSSNEQFF.

This clonotype was recorded a few times. The chain couples TRBV2 to TRBJ2-3, with D possibly TRBD1 on 7 matching bases. This CDR3 comprises 15 residues. Trimming removed 4 bases from V and 3 bases from J, with 14 bases in between. In germline, CDR1 is SNHLY, CDR2 FYNNEI. As DNA, the CDR3 is TGTGCCAGCAGTGGACTAGGGACAGTGACAGATACGCAGTATTTT. This sequence encodes CASSGLGTVTDTQYF.

The chain is built from TRBV2 and TRBJ2-4, with 8 bases that match TRBD2. The J call is uncertain, as TRBJ2-7 better fits the DNA end. The CDR3 covers 15 residues. Germline CDR1 and CDR2: SNHLY and FYNNEI. This chain's CDR3 is CASSDTGTRIFEQYF. CDR3 DNA sequence: TGTGCCAGCAGTGATACCGGGACTAGAATATTCGAGCAGTACTTC.

The chain is built from TRBV10-3 and TRBJ2-7; a weak D match, TRBD2 (7 bases). Trimming left V 3 bases short and J 4 bases short, with 25 bases between. The CDR3 contains 18 residues. Germline V lookup: CDR1 ENHRY, CDR2 SYGVKD. CDR3: CAISDRTRGGPKAYEQYF. The CDR3 DNA reads TGTGCCATCAGTGACCGGACTCGCGGGGGCCCTAAGGCTTACGAGCAGTACTTC.